One sample yielded the 15 T cell receptor beta chains listed below, sequenced in a study of cytomegalovirus exposure and HLA in healthy donors. Clones were read by immunoSEQ multiplex PCR, and TCRdb kept only the in-frame ones, dropping some. Of about 56,000 clones listed, approximately 95% were seen once; the top ten hold under 6.5%. The sequencing sample was made of PBMCs. The receptor source for this set is a young woman in good health and CMV-seronegative.

The chain links TRBV28 to TRBJ1-5; possibly TRBD1 for D (6 bases). Germline V gives CDR1 MDHEN, CDR2 SYDVKM. Between the trimmed V and J ends, which lost 4 bases and 3 bases, there was a span of 10 bases. The CDR3 contains 14 residues. CDR3 region: CASSSTGSNQPQHF. DNA for the CDR3: TGTGCCAGCAGTTCCACAGGGTCCAATCAGCCCCAGCATTTT.

The rearrangement links TRBV6-5 to TRBJ1-2; D remains ambiguous. Trimming pared 0 bases from V and 2 bases from J, leaving 10 bases between. Germline CDR1 and CDR2: MNHEY and SVGAGI. CDR3 length equals 15 residues. DNA of the CDR3: TGTGCCAGCAGTTACTCGGTCACGAGGAACTATGGCTACACCTTC. It yields the protein CASSYSVTRNYGYTF.

The chain joins TRBV5-1 to TRBJ2-5, with D maybe TRBD2 (5 bases). The CDR3 has 16 residues. The ends were cut back, 0 bases at V and 0 bases at J, with 12 bases in the middle. Germline V gene sequence: CDR1 SGHRS, CDR2 YFSETQ. CDR3: CASSLARSGDQETQYF. For the CDR3, the DNA is TGCGCCAGCAGCTTGGCCCGCAGCGGCGACCAAGAGACCCAGTACTTC.

V and J are TRBV30 and TRBJ1-1; D is unclear. Germline lookup yields CDR1 GTSNPN and CDR2 SVGIG (reference sequence). This CDR3 has 14 amino acids. V gave up 3 bases and J gave up 6 bases, with 17 bases separating them. This CDR3 is CAWSDGWERAEAFF. CDR3 coding DNA: TGTGCCTGGAGCGACGGGTGGGAGAGAGCTGAAGCTTTCTTT.

The V gene is TRBV29-1, the J gene TRBJ1-4, with D unresolved. V gave up 4 bases and J gave up 7 bases, with 4 bases separating them. Germline-derived CDR1 and CDR2 are SQVTM and ANQGSEA. The CDR3 has 10 amino acids. CDR3: CSVGGEKLFF. The CDR3 DNA sequence: TGCAGCGTTGGAGGTGAAAAACTGTTTTTT. The full variable domain, completed using reference TRBV29-1 and TRBJ1-4, is SAVISQKPSRDICQRGTSLTIQCQVDSQVTMMFWYRQQPGQSLTLIATANQGSEATYESGFVIDKFPISRPNLTFSTLTVSNMSPEDSSIYLCSVGGEKLFFGSGTQLSVL.

The chain carries TRBV4-2 and TRBJ2-3, with 11 bases matching TRBD2. Germline CDR1 LGHNA, CDR2 YNFKEQ. The CDR3 totals 17 residues. Trimming took 1 base from V and 3 from J; bases not matched to a gene: 6. This chain's CDR3 is CASSQGAASGGTDTQYF. CDR3 bases: TGTGCCAGCAGCCAAGGGGCCGCTAGCGGGGGGACAGATACGCAGTATTTT.

The rearrangement uses TRBV29-1 and TRBJ1-1, with D tentatively TRBD1 (5 bases). Germline CDR1 and CDR2: SQVTM and ANQGSEA. Between the trimmed V and J ends, which lost 5 bases and 5 bases, there was a span of 12 bases. The CDR3 has 12 amino acids. CDR3 loop: CSVSHGGTEAFF. As DNA, the CDR3 is TGCAGCGTTAGCCACGGGGGTACTGAAGCTTTCTTT.

V and J are TRBV28 and TRBJ2-1; D may be TRBD2 (6 bases). The ends were cut back, 6 bases at V and 15 bases at J, with 18 bases in the middle. Per germline, CDR1 MDHEN and CDR2 SYDVKM. This CDR3 has 12 residues. The CDR3 here is CASSLMRGRPFF. The CDR3 coding sequence is TGTGCCAGCAGCTTAATGCGGGGCCGTCCGTTCTTC.

The chain has TRBV15 and TRBJ2-5, with D perhaps matching TRBD1 (5 bases). Germline V gene data show CDR1 as LNHNV and CDR2 as YYDKDF (reference sequence). The V end was cut by 1 base, the J end by 5 bases, with 8 bases between. The CDR3 covers 13 residues. CDR3 DNA sequence: TGTGCCACCAGCAGAGCAGGGAAGGAGACCCAGTACTTC. It specifies CATSRAGKETQYF.

The V call is TRBV6-5, the J call TRBJ1-2; the match to TRBD1 covers 9 bases. J was trimmed by 8 bases and V by 2 bases; bases with no gene match: 9. In germline, CDR1 is MNHEY, CDR2 SVGAGI. The CDR3 has 15 amino acids. CDR3 in amino acids: CASSYGQGREIGYTF. The CDR3, as DNA: TGTGCCAGCAGTTACGGACAGGGGAGGGAAATCGGCTACACCTTC.

This chain connects TRBV25-1 to TRBJ2-1; TRBD2 matches at 7 bases. The CDR3 loop spans 11 amino acids. Germline V gene sequence: CDR1 MGHDK, CDR2 SYGVNS. V shed 7 bases, J shed 15 bases, and the junction held 9 bases outside the gene matches. CDR3: CASTRLGGWFF. As DNA, the CDR3 is TGTGCCAGCACCCGCCTGGGGGGGTGGTTCTTC.

This clone was picked up a small number of times. The rearrangement links TRBV6-1 to TRBJ2-7; TRBD1 agrees at 9 bases. The CDR3 sequence is 14 residues long. V shed 3 bases, J shed 2 bases, and the junction held 2 bases outside the gene matches. Germline values: CDR1 MNHNS, CDR2 SASEGT. The CDR3 DNA sequence: TGTGCCAGCAGTGAGGGGACAGGGCCCTACGAGCAGTACTTC. It encodes CASSEGTGPYEQYF.

The J gene is TRBJ1-5, the V gene TRBV7-2, with TRBD1 matching 10 bases. Germline values: CDR1 SGHTA, CDR2 FQGNSA. With V trimmed by 1 base and J by 7 bases, 1 base remained unmatched. The CDR3 sequence is 14 residues long. CDR3 coding DNA: TGTGCCAGCAGCTTAGGACAGGGGGCGCAGCCCCAGCATTTT. Translation gives CASSLGQGAQPQHF.

The chain couples TRBV19 to TRBJ2-2; unclear D gene. The CDR3 contains 14 residues. Germline CDR1 reads LNHDA; CDR2 reads SQIVND (reference sequence). Trimming cost V 7 bases and J 1 base, with 10 bases left between them. CDR3 DNA sequence: TGTGCCAGTATAAACCGACAGAACACCGGGGAGCTGTTTTTT. Its translation: CASINRQNTGELFF.

V gene TRBV11-2 combines with J gene TRBJ1-1; D might be TRBD1 (5 bases). Germline V gene data show CDR1 as SGHAT and CDR2 as FQNNGV. Trimming cost V 5 bases and J 3 bases, with 16 bases left between them. This CDR3 is 15 amino acids long. CDR3 DNA sequence: TGTGCCAGCAGCAGTATGGTGGGGGGGTACACTGAAGCTTTCTTT. This encodes CASSSMVGGYTEAFF.